The 21 T cell receptor beta chains listed next were all sequenced from one sample in a study of T cells after yellow fever vaccination. TCRdb passed the 5' RACE reads through MiXCR, listing each CDR3 protein once. The data hold approximately 150,000 distinct CDR3 sequences, with over 7% observed a single time. Specimen: CD4+ T cells sorted from PBMCs, collected 5 days after the yellow fever booster vaccination. These receptors all come from a man in his thirties or forties who received the YFV17D yellow fever vaccine.

This clonotype has ten or more counts. The chain uses TRBV5-5 and TRBJ2-6, with D unclear. The CDR3 length is 12 residues. Trimming stripped 4 bases from V and 5 bases from J, with 4 bases between. The germline CDR1 and CDR2 sequences are SGHKS and YYEKEE (reference sequence). Here the CDR3 DNA reads TGTGCCAGCAGCAACAGGGCCAACGTCCTGACTTTC. Residues: CASSNRANVLTF.

This clonotype was observed many times. The chain joins TRBV20-1 to TRBJ2-4; D ambiguous. Trimming cost V 5 bases and J 9 bases, with 14 bases left between them. CDR1 and CDR2 from the germline V gene are DFQATT and SNEGSKA (reference sequence). This CDR3 region has 12 residues. The CDR3 region has the DNA TGCAGTGCTGTCCGGGCCTACGGCATTCAGTACTTC. Residues: CSAVRAYGIQYF.

Comments on this clonotype: Given a much more abundant clone one base away, this may be a read error. The V call is TRBV19, the J call TRBJ2-3, with D perhaps being TRBD1 or TRBD2 (5 bases each). Germline assignment: CDR1 LNHDA and CDR2 SQIVND (reference sequence). The CDR3 spans 14 residues. Trimming left V 9 bases short and J 2 bases short, with 15 bases between. The CDR3 region has the DNA TGTGCCAGCTCATTTTGGGGGAACACAGATACGCAGTATTTT. Translating gives CASSFWGNTDTQYF.

This clonotype was counted ten times or more. The rearrangement joins TRBV14 to TRBJ2-3, with a weak D call TRBD2 (5 bases). This CDR3 is built from 16 residues. Germline CDR1 and CDR2: SGHDN and FVKESK. Trimming stripped 4 bases from V and 1 base from J, with 15 bases between. Here the CDR3 reads CASSRLSGFRTDTQYF. For the CDR3, the DNA is TGTGCCAGCAGCCGCCTCAGCGGCTTCCGCACAGATACGCAGTATTTT.

This chain joins TRBV7-2 and TRBJ1-1; D call uncertain. CDR3 size: 14 residues. CDR1 SGHTA and CDR2 FQGNSA come from the germline V gene. The V end was cut by 7 bases, the J end by 4 bases, with 16 bases between. The CDR3 sequence is CASIFSQSGTEAFF. The CDR3 DNA reads as TGTGCCAGCATCTTTAGTCAATCGGGCACTGAAGCTTTCTTT.

The chain couples TRBV3-1 to TRBJ1-1; D may be TRBD1 (5 bases). V shed 1 base and J shed 5 bases, with 11 bases lying between them. The CDR3 runs to 14 residues. Germline V gene data show CDR1 as LGHDT and CDR2 as YNNKEL (reference sequence). The CDR3 sequence: CASSQGVRTTEAFF. The DNA for the CDR3 is TGTGCCAGCAGCCAAGGGGTTCGGACAACTGAAGCTTTCTTT.

This clonotype has a count of ten or more. This chain connects TRBV5-1 to TRBJ2-7; D uncertain. The germline gives CDR1 SGHRS, CDR2 YFSETQ. There are 13 residues in the CDR3. V lost 4 bases, J lost 2 bases, and 10 bases lay in between. CDR3 nucleotides: TGCGCCAGCAGCAAATCGACACCCTACGAGCAGTACTTC. Amino acids: CASSKSTPYEQYF.

This clonotype was seen many times. V and J are TRBV10-3 and TRBJ2-3; D assignment may be TRBD1 or TRBD2 (6 bases each). V was clipped by 4 bases and J by 1 base, with 15 bases between them. Germline loops: CDR1 ENHRY, CDR2 SYGVKD. CDR3 length equals 16 residues. CDR3 amino acids: CAISGGAASGTDTQYF. The CDR3 DNA follows: TGTGCCATCAGTGGGGGGGCGGCTAGCGGCACAGATACGCAGTATTTT.

This clonotype came up a few times. V and J are TRBV20-1 and TRBJ2-7, with 8 bases that match TRBD2. CDR3 length equals 14 residues. J lost 2 bases, V lost 3 bases, and 6 bases had no gene match. Germline V gene sequence: CDR1 DFQATT, CDR2 SNEGSKA (reference sequence). The CDR3 region has the DNA TGCAGTGCTAGGGCGGGGGGCTTCCCCTACGAGCAGTACTTC. It specifies CSARAGGFPYEQYF.

As to this clonotype: This may come from a read error, since a much larger clone is one base off. The V call is TRBV24-1, the J call TRBJ2-2; TRBD2 matches 11 bases. CDR3 length equals 17 residues. The germline gives CDR1 KGHDR, CDR2 SFDVKD. The V segment lost 3 bases and the J segment 1 base; nucleotides outside the gene matches: 3. The CDR3 sequence is CATSDDGLAGNTGELFF. Here the CDR3 DNA reads TGTGCCACCAGTGATGACGGACTAGCGGGGAACACCGGGGAGCTGTTTTTT.

This clonotype was detected a few times. V usage is TRBV7-2 and J usage is TRBJ2-1, with D perhaps matching TRBD1 (5 bases). The CDR3 contains 12 residues. V lost 5 bases, J lost 8 bases, and 10 bases lay in between. The germline CDR1 and CDR2 sequences are SGHTA and FQGNSA. CDR3 sequence reads: CASSPQGDEQFF. As DNA, the CDR3 is TGTGCCAGCAGCCCCCAGGGTGATGAGCAGTTCTTC.

This clonotype was recorded at least ten times. The chain carries TRBV19 and TRBJ1-5; tentatively, D is TRBD1 (5 bases). CDR3 length equals 14 residues. V lost 6 bases to trimming and J lost 6 bases, with 15 bases between them. Germline CDR1 reads LNHDA; CDR2 reads SQIVND (reference sequence). The CDR3 loop is CASRQVRAAQPQHF. Here the CDR3 DNA reads TGTGCCAGTAGACAGGTCAGGGCAGCTCAGCCCCAGCATTTT.

This clonotype turned up a few times. The chain is built from TRBV5-4 and TRBJ1-4, with D hard to call. The germline V gene encodes CDR1 SGHNT and CDR2 YYREEE (reference sequence). The CDR3 has 15 residues. The V gene lost 1 base and the J gene lost 0 bases, with 7 bases spanning the gap. This chain's CDR3 is CASSLRTATNEKLFF. The CDR3 nucleotides are TGTGCCAGCAGCTTGAGAACAGCAACTAATGAAAAACTGTTTTTT.

This clonotype was counted between two and nine times. The rearrangement links TRBV7-9 to TRBJ1-2; TRBD1 might be the D (5 bases). This CDR3 contains 14 residues. V lost 1 base and J lost 3, with 9 bases in between. Germline lookup yields CDR1 SEHNR and CDR2 FQNEAQ (reference sequence). This CDR3 is CASSLGGGYYGYTF. The CDR3 coding sequence is TGTGCCAGCAGCTTAGGGGGGGGGTACTATGGCTACACCTTC.

At least ten counts were recorded for this clonotype. This chain joins TRBV6-2 or TRBV6-3 and TRBJ2-7, with 8 bases matching TRBD1. V shed 1 base, J shed 6 bases, and the junction held 8 bases outside the gene matches. Germline assignment: CDR1 MNHEY and CDR2 SVGEGT. There are 15 residues in the CDR3. Here the CDR3 reads CASSYLGQGVGEQYF. DNA of the CDR3: TGTGCCAGCAGTTACTTAGGACAGGGAGTCGGCGAGCAGTACTTC.

This clonotype was seen at least ten times. CDR3 sequence: CASSSRQGRGNEQFF. The CDR3 nucleotides are TGTGCCAGCAGCTCCCGACAGGGGCGCGGGAATGAGCAGTTCTTC. The chain employs TRBV11-3 and TRBJ2-1; 8 nucleotides match TRBD1. This CDR3 comprises 15 residues. CDR1 is SGHNT and CDR2 is YENEEA in the germline V gene. V lost 4 bases and J lost 7; bases outside the gene matches: 9.

This clonotype was recorded many times. The chain recombines TRBV5-1 with TRBJ1-2; the D is unclear. Trimming took off 0 bases at V and 8 bases at J, with 5 bases between the two ends. Germline CDR1 is SGHRS and CDR2 is YFSETQ. The CDR3 spans 11 residues. The CDR3 DNA is TGCGCCAGCAGCTTGGACGTCGGCTACACCTTC. Amino acid sequence: CASSLDVGYTF.

The rearrangement uses TRBV12-3 or TRBV12-4 and TRBJ1-5; no firm D call. V lost 5 bases, J lost 5 bases, and 4 bases lay in between. CDR3 length equals 11 residues. The CDR3 DNA reads TGTGCCAGCAGTACAGATCAGCCCCAGCATTTT. Residues: CASSTDQPQHF.

This clonotype has at least ten counts. The gene calls are TRBV12-3 or TRBV12-4 and TRBJ1-1; tentative D call: TRBD1 (6 bases). The V end lost 3 bases, the J end lost 4 bases, and 12 bases lay between the germline ends. The CDR3 contains 14 residues. The CDR3 DNA reads as TGTGCCAGCAGTTTTGGGGGGGGGCCCACTGAAGCTTTCTTT. Its protein is CASSFGGGPTEAFF.

This clonotype was recorded many times. The rearrangement uses TRBV5-1 and TRBJ2-5; D could derive from TRBD1 or TRBD2 (5 bases each). The V gene lost 0 bases and the J gene lost 5 bases, with 11 bases spanning the gap. Germline V CDR1 and CDR2: SGHRS, YFSETQ. The CDR3 is 14 amino acids. In DNA, the CDR3 is TGCGCCAGCAGCTTGGCAGTTGAGGGGGAGACCCAGTACTTC. It codes for CASSLAVEGETQYF.

This chain links TRBV12-2 with TRBJ2-1; no DNA check was done on the table's D call, TRBD2. TRBV12-2 is a pseudogene. The CDR3 runs 17 residues. The CDR3 DNA reads as TGTGCAAGTCGCTTAGCGACTAGCGGGAGGGCCGTGGATGAGCAGTTCTTC. It is translated as CASRLATSGRAVDEQFF.